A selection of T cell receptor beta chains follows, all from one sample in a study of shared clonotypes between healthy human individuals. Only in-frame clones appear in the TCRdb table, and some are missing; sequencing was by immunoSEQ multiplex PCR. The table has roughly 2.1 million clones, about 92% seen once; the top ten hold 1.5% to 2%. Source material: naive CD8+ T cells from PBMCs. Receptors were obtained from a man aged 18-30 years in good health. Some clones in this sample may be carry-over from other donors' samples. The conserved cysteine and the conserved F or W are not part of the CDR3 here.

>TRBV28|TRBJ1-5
ASSFTGSSNQPQH
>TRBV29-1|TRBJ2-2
SATPRTSINTGELF
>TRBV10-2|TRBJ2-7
ASTDANPYEQY
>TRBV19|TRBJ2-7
ASSLGGYEQY
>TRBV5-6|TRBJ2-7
ASSFPGQGPYEQY
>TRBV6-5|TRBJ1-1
ASRQGATNTEAF
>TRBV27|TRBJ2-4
ASSSWDSKNIQY
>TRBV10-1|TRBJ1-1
ASSESMWTEAF
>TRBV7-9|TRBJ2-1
ASSLARDYYNEQF
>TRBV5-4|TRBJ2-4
ASSRERNIQY